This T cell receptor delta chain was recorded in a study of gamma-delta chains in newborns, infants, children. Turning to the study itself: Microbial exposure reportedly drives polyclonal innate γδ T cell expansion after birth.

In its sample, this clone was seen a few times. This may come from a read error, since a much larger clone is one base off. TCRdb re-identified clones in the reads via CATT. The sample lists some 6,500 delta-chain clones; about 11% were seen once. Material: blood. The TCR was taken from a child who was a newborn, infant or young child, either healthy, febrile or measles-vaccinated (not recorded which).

The CDR3 reads CARDTVLGDRSWDTRQMFF. The CDR3 DNA reads as TGTGCCCGTGACACCGTACTGGGGGACCGCTCCTGGGACACCCGACAGATGTTTTTC. The V call is TRDV2, the J call TRDJ3; the match to TRDD3 covers 9 bases. Looked up from germline, CDR1 is GEAIGNYY and CDR2 is EKD. The length of the CDR3 is 19 residues.